This T cell receptor (beta chain) was identified in a study of shared T cell receptors in the human thymus. Profiling relied on immunoSEQ multiplex PCR, and the TCRdb table lists in-frame clones only, not all of them. The data hold more than 550,000 clones, with roughly 88% observed a single time. V dropped 3 bases and J dropped 8 bases, with 23 bases sitting between them. Germline values: CDR1 MNHEY, CDR2 SMNVEV (reference sequence). The CDR3 extends over 17 amino acids. The same sample was also studied in work on human thymus T cells. That paper adds: Use of V and J genes seemed skewed within the thymic and blood repertoires. As related research reported, thymic repertoires overlapped highly among unrelated individuals.

This sequence joins TRBV27 and TRBJ2-1, with TRBD1 as a possible D gene (6 bases). The sample consisted of thymocytes. The receptor's source is a girl less than two years old with a congenital heart defect. In nucleotides, the CDR3 is TGTGCCAGCAGTTTTAAAGAGCCGAAACAGGGTAGAGATGAGCAGTTCTTC. This translates into CASSFKEPKQGRDEQFF.